In its sample, the clone carrying this T cell receptor beta chain was seen many times. Its antigen is still unknown. The sample originates from a study of CD8 T cells in ankylosing spondylitis. Points from the study as a whole: Significant enrichment of disease-linked clones was reportedly seen in matched ankylosing spondylitis synovial fluid. A motif in TCR beta, a set of roughly 8 highly homologous variants, appeared characteristic of ankylosing spondylitis blood.

This CDR3 is built from 11 residues. The V end lost 2 bases, the J end lost 11 bases, and 6 bases lay between the germline ends. Scientists made TCR beta libraries using quantitative 5'-RACE with molecular barcodes. One entry per CDR3 protein, called by TCRdb with MiXCR from the 5' RACE reads. The table records 250,000 to 400,000 distinct CDR3 sequences, 9.5% to 13% of them present only once. The sample comprised blood, either unsorted or a sorted T cell fraction (not recorded which). This clonotype was sampled from a female donor with ankylosing spondylitis or in good health (not recorded which). The V call is TRBV12-3 or TRBV12-4, the J call TRBJ1-4; tentative D call: TRBD1 (6 bases). The CDR3 DNA reads TGTGCCAGCAGTTTAACAGGGAAACTGTTTTTT. Protein product: CASSLTGKLFF.